These 9 T cell receptor beta chains were sequenced from one sample in a study of cytomegalovirus exposure and HLA in healthy donors (dated by TCRdb to the late 2010s). To prepare the library, the immunoSEQ multiplex PCR assay was applied. For the multiplex PCR, a mixture combining 60 forward primers for TCR Vbeta segments and 13 reverse primers for TCR Jbeta segments was used. The table comes from immuneACCESS by way of TCRdb, which keeps in-frame sequences with V and J called. Part of the clones is missing from these tables; in studies checked, under half for an unresolved V gene and the rest for unknown reasons. The sample includes under 200,000 clones, with approximately 81% observed a single time. More than 1.2% of the sample lies in the top ten. Sequencing was done on a sample of PBMCs. The receptors were gathered from a man in his late teens or twenties in good health and CMV-seronegative.

The chain carries TRBV7-2 and TRBJ2-7; TRBD1 matches at 10 bases. The trim removed 2 bases at V and 5 bases at J, leaving 15 bases unmatched. This CDR3 has 18 amino acids. In germline, CDR1 is SGHTA, CDR2 FQGNSA. This CDR3 is CASSLSRDRGFFSHEQYF. DNA of the CDR3: TGTGCCAGCAGCTTAAGCCGGGACAGGGGATTTTTTTCCCACGAGCAGTACTTC.

CDR3 sequence: CASSNLEANVLTF. CDR3 in DNA: TGTGCCAGCAGTAATCTAGAGGCCAACGTCCTGACTTTC. The J gene is TRBJ2-6, the V gene TRBV9; unclear D gene. This CDR3 is 13 amino acids long. Germline-derived CDR1 and CDR2 are SGDLS and YYNGEE. With 5 bases removed from V and 6 bases from J, the gap between germline ends came to 9 bases.

This chain joins TRBV5-1 and TRBJ2-3; TRBD2 might be the D (5 bases). The CDR3 runs to 16 residues. Germline CDR1 and CDR2: SGHRS and YFSETQ. The V end lost 4 bases, the J end lost 0 bases, and 15 bases lay between the germline ends. CDR3 in amino acids: CASSPAGQRSTDTQYF. The DNA of the CDR3 is TGCGCCAGCAGCCCCGCCGGCCAGCGGAGCACAGATACGCAGTATTTT.

As regards this clone: A junction end diverges from the germline sequence, so it may reflect a read error. For the CDR3, the DNA is TGTTCCAGCAGTCTCTATGAGCAGTTCTTC. Translating gives CSSSLYEQFF. V gene TRBV7-9 combines with J gene TRBJ2-1, with D hard to call. The CDR3 sequence is 10 residues long. CDR1 is SEHNR and CDR2 is FQNEAQ in the germline V gene (reference sequence).

This sequence joins TRBV4-1 and TRBJ2-3, with D possibly TRBD2 on 6 matching bases. Germline lookup yields CDR1 MGHRA and CDR2 YSYEKL. Trimming left V 1 base short and J 5 bases short, with 19 bases between. This CDR3 has 17 residues. DNA for the CDR3: TGCGCCAGCAGCCAAGGACCGTTGCGGGAACCACAAGATACGCAGTATTTT. It specifies CASSQGPLREPQDTQYF.

The chain is built from TRBV28 and TRBJ1-1; TRBD1 might be the D (5 bases). Germline loops: CDR1 MDHEN, CDR2 SYDVKM. The CDR3 totals 17 residues. Trimming removed 6 bases at V and 4 bases at J, with 24 bases between. DNA for the CDR3: TGTGCCAGCAGATGGCCCGGCCTCTCTATAAGGGGCACTGAAGCTTTCTTT. This translates into CASRWPGLSIRGTEAFF.

The chain has TRBV7-2 and TRBJ2-7, with 8 nucleotides matching TRBD2. Germline assignment: CDR1 SGHTA and CDR2 FQGNSA. This CDR3 is 15 amino acids long. V was clipped by 6 bases and J by 2 bases; unmatched bases: 9. The CDR3 spells CASSPGIAGPYEQYF. CDR3 nucleotides: TGTGCCAGCAGTCCCGGGATAGCGGGGCCCTACGAGCAGTACTTC.

DNA for the CDR3: TGTGCCAGCAGCGTCGGGACAGGGGGAGCCTACGAGCAGTACTTC. Its protein product is CASSVGTGGAYEQYF. V and J are TRBV7-2 and TRBJ2-5; 11 nucleotides align to TRBD1. Gene TRBJ2-7 matches the end of the DNA better, so the J call may be wrong. Germline V gene data show CDR1 as SGHTA and CDR2 as FQGNSA. The CDR3 is 15 amino acids.

V usage is TRBV4-3 and J usage is TRBJ1-5, with D hard to call. Trimming removed 1 base from V and 5 bases from J, with 12 bases in between. CDR3 length equals 15 residues. CDR1 and CDR2 (germline): LGHNA, YSLEER. CDR3 in amino acids: CASSQASGADQPQHF. In DNA form, the CDR3 reads TGCGCCAGCAGCCAAGCATCAGGTGCCGATCAGCCCCAGCATTTT.